This entry is about one TCR beta chain. The antigen is undetermined. These data originate in a study of cytomegalovirus exposure and HLA in healthy donors. PCR primers comprised 60 Vbeta and 13 Jbeta primers. Measured with immunoSEQ multiplex PCR; TCRdb has only the in-frame clones, and not every one. The repertoire holds more than 150,000 clones, with less than 80% as singletons. This CDR3 contains 15 residues. CDR1 and CDR2 (germline): SNHLY, FYNNEI. Unmatched junction bases numbered 9, after V lost 6 bases and J lost 2 bases. Overall study results and limits: The investigators catalogued 150 to 200 TCR beta chains as cytomegalovirus-associated.

The clonotype was recovered from a man aged 18 to 29 in good health and CMV-seronegative. The chain has TRBV2 and TRBJ2-7; TRBD1 agrees at 8 bases. Sequencing was performed on PBMCs. CDR3 nucleotide sequence: TGTGCCAGCAGCGGAGCCGGGACAGGCACCTACGAGCAGTACTTC. Amino acids: CASSGAGTGTYEQYF.